These T cell receptor beta chains were read from a single sample in a study of blood T cell repertoires in COVID-19. Data came from immunoSEQ multiplex PCR; TCRdb stores just in-frame clones and leaves some out. The table has 65,000 to 90,000 clones, about 91% seen once; the top ten hold less than 9%. The specimen was peripheral blood. The receptors shown here come from a woman aged 80 or over with acute or convalescent COVID-19. The CDR3 runs from the conserved cysteine through the conserved F or W. D genes are given only for firm matches. A row's size may be missing; if present it is once, few, many or a size class.

j_call | d_call | v_call | clone_size | cdr3_aa | cdr3_nt
TRBJ1-4 | TRBD1 | TRBV5-1 | . | CASSTVGTVNEKLFF | TGCGCCAGCAGCACGGTGGGGACAGTAAATGAAAAACTGTTTTTT
TRBJ2-7 | TRBD1 | TRBV30 | . | CAWKPKRGFGQGAYEQYF | TGTGCCTGGAAACCCAAAAGAGGGTTTGGACAGGGGGCCTACGAGCAGTACTTC
TRBJ1-5 | . | TRBV6-1 | . | CASSEWTTNQPQHF | TGTGCCAGCAGTGAATGGACAACCAATCAGCCCCAGCATTTT
TRBJ2-7 | TRBD1 | TRBV10-3 | . | CAIRPRDREGHEQYF | TGTGCCATCAGACCTAGGGACAGAGAAGGGCACGAGCAGTACTTC
TRBJ2-3 | . | TRBV5-5 | once | CASSLVGATDTQYF | TGTGCCAGCAGCTTGGTTGGGGCCACGGATACGCAGTATTTT
TRBJ2-3 | . | TRBV9 | . | CASSVGQRTDTQYF | TGTGCCAGCAGCGTAGGACAGCGCACAGATACGCAGTATTTT
TRBJ2-2 | . | TRBV18 | . | CASTIDRNTGELFF | TGTGCCAGCACCATCGACAGAAACACCGGGGAGCTGTTTTTT
TRBJ1-2 | . | TRBV27 | . | CASKRNRGRGIGYGYTF | TGTGCCAGCAAGCGAAATAGGGGCAGGGGAATTGGGTATGGCTACACCTTC
TRBJ2-6 | . | TRBV11-1 | . | CASSWAGTSGANVLTF | TGTGCCAGCAGCTGGGCAGGAACCTCTGGGGCCAACGTCCTGACTTTC
TRBJ1-5 | TRBD1 | TRBV5-8 | . | CASSYTGDGNQPQHF | TGTGCCAGCAGCTATACAGGGGATGGCAATCAGCCCCAGCATTTT
TRBJ2-2 | TRBD2 | TRBV5-1 | . | CASSLVAGGPNGELFF | TGCGCCAGCAGCTTGGTAGCGGGGGGGCCGAACGGGGAGCTGTTTTTT
TRBJ2-1 | TRBD1 | TRBV5-5 | few | CASSLSGTGSSSYNEQFF | TGTGCCAGCAGCTTGAGCGGGACAGGGTCGAGCTCCTACAATGAGCAGTTCTTC
TRBJ1-5 | . | TRBV23-1 | . | CASSQQGPQTQPQHF | TGCGCCAGCAGTCAACAGGGGCCGCAAACTCAGCCCCAGCATTTT
TRBJ2-1 | . | TRBV5-1 | . | CASSSEPHSYNEQFF | TGCGCCAGCAGCTCTGAGCCCCACTCCTACAATGAGCAGTTCTTC
TRBJ2-7 | TRBD1 | TRBV2 | . | CASSETDRGSYEQYF | TGTGCCAGCAGTGAAACCGACAGGGGAAGCTACGAGCAGTACTTC
TRBJ2-7 | . | TRBV5-1 | once | CASSLAAGEQYF | TGCGCCAGCAGCTTGGCTGCGGGGGAGCAGTACTTC
TRBJ1-5 | . | TRBV28 | once | CASSYQRQPQHF | TGTGCCAGCAGTTATCAGAGGCAGCCCCAGCATTTT
TRBJ2-5 | TRBD1 | TRBV7-3 | . | CASSFLTGAQETQYF | TGTGCCAGCAGCTTCCTGACAGGGGCTCAAGAGACCCAGTACTTC
TRBJ2-6 | . | TRBV9 | . | CASTSRGSGANVLTF | TGTGCCAGCACGAGCCGAGGTTCTGGGGCCAACGTCCTGACTTTC
TRBJ1-2 | . | TRBV14 | . | CASSPGWGLGTLSYGYTF | TGTGCCAGCAGCCCAGGATGGGGCCTGGGCACCCTATCTTATGGCTACACCTTC
TRBJ2-2 | . | TRBV7-8 | few | CAQGRGNGELFF | TGTGCCCAGGGTAGGGGCAACGGGGAGCTGTTTTTT
TRBJ2-1 | . | TRBV19 | . | CASSTLVSGPYNEQFF | TGTGCCAGTAGTACCCTAGTCAGCGGTCCCTACAATGAGCAGTTCTTC
TRBJ2-2 | TRBD2 | TRBV2 | few | CASSEREGDTGELFF | TGTGCCAGCAGTGAGCGGGAGGGCGACACCGGGGAGCTGTTTTTT
TRBJ1-6 | . | TRBV5-3 | . | CARSLSEHRNSPLHF | TGTGCCAGAAGCTTATCGGAACACAGGAATTCACCCCTCCACTTT
TRBJ1-2 | . | TRBV13 | . | CASSLGREGAYGYTF | TGTGCCAGCAGCTTAGGCCGAGAAGGGGCCTACGGCTACACCTTC
TRBJ1-2 | . | TRBV5-1 | few | CASSLANLGGSVGYTF | TGCGCCAGCAGCTTGGCCAATCTGGGAGGGTCGGTTGGCTACACCTTC
TRBJ2-7 | . | TRBV11-2 | . | CASSLGTASRTYEQYF | TGTGCCAGCAGCTTAGGGACAGCTAGTCGAACCTACGAGCAGTACTTC
TRBJ1-1 | . | TRBV2 | . | CASSAGSGWSEAFF | TGTGCCAGCAGTGCCGGATCGGGTTGGTCTGAAGCTTTCTTT
TRBJ1-1 | . | TRBV2 | . | CASTVTDSNTEAFF | TGTGCCAGCACTGTCACCGACTCAAACACTGAAGCTTTCTTT
TRBJ2-5 | TRBD2 | TRBV6-5 | . | CASRGGSGETQYF | TGTGCCAGCAGGGGGGGGTCTGGGGAGACCCAGTACTTC
TRBJ1-2 | TRBD1 | TRBV13 | . | CASSLEGQGDSSYTF | TGTGCCAGCAGCTTAGAGGGACAGGGGGATAGTAGCTACACCTTC
TRBJ1-1 | TRBD1 | TRBV19 | . | CASSRTGKTEAFF | TGTGCCAGTAGCAGGACAGGTAAGACTGAAGCTTTCTTT
TRBJ1-6 | . | TRBV7-2 | . | CASSDRAIGPDSPLHF | TGTGCCAGCAGCGACAGAGCAATTGGTCCCGATTCACCCCTCCACTTT
TRBJ2-1 | . | TRBV5-4 | . | CASRRDSSSYNEQFF | TGTGCCAGCAGGCGGGACTCGAGCTCCTACAATGAGCAGTTCTTC
TRBJ1-2 | TRBD1 | TRBV19 | . | CASSMGQGFSGYTF | TGTGCCAGTAGTATGGGACAGGGTTTTTCTGGCTACACCTTC